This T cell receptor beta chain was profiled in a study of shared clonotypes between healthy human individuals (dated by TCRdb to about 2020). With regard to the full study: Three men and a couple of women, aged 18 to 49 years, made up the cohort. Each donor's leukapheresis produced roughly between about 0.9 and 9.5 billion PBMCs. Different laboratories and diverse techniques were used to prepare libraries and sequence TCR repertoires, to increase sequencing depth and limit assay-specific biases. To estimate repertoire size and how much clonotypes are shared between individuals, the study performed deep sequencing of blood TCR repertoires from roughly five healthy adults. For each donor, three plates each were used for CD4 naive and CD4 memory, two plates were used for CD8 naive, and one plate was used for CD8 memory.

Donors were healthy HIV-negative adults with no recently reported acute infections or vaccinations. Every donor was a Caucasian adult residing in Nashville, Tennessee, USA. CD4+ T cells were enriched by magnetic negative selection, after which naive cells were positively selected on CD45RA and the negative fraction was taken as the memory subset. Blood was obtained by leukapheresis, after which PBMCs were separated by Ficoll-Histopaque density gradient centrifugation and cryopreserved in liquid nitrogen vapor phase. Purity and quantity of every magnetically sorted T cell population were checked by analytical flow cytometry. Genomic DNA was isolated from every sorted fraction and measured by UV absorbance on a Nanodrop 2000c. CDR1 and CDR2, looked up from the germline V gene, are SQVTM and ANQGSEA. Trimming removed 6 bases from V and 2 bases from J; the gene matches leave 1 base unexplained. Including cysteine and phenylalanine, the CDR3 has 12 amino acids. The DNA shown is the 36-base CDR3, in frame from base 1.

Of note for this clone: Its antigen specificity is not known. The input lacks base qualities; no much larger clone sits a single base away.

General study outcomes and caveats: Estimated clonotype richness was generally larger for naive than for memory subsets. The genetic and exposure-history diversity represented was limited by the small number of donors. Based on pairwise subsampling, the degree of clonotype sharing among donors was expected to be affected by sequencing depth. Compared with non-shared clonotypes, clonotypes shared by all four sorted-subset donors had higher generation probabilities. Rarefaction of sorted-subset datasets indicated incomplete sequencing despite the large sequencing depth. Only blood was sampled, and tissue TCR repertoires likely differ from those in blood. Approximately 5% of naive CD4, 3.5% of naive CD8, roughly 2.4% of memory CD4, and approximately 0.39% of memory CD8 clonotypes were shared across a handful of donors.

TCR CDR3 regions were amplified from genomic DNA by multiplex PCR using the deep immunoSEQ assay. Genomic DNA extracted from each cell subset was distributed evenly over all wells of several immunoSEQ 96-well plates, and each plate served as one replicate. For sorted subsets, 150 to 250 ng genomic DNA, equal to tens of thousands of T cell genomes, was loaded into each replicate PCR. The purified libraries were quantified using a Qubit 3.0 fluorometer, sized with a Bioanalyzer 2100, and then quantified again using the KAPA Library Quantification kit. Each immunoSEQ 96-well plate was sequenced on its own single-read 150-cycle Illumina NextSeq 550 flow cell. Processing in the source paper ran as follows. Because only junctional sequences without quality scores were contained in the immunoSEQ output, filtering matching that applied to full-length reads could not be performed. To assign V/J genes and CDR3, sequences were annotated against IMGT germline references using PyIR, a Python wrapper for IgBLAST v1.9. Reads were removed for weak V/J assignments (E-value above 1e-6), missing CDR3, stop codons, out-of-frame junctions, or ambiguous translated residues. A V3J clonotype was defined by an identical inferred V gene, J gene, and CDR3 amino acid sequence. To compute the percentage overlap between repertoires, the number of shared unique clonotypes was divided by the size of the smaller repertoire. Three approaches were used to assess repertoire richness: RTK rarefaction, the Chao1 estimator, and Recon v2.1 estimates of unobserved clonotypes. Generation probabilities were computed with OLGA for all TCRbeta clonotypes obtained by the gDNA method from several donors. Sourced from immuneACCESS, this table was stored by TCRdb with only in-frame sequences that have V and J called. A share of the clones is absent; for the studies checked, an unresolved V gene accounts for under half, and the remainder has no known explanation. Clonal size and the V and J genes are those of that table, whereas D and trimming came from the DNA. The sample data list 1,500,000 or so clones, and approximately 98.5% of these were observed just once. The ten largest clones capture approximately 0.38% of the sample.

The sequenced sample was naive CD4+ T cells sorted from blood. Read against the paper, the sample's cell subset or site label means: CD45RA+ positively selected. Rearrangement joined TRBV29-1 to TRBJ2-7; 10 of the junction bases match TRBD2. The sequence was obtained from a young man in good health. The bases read TGCAGCGTCCTAGCGGGAGCCTACGAGCAGTACTTC. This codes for CSVLAGAYEQYF.